Shown below are 16 T cell receptor beta chains from a single sample sequenced in a study of cytomegalovirus exposure and HLA in healthy donors (dated by TCRdb to about 2017). The library was obtained by the immunoSEQ multiplex PCR assay. For the multiplex PCR, a mixture combining 60 forward primers for TCR Vbeta segments and 13 reverse primers for TCR Jbeta segments was used. TCRdb stores this immuneACCESS table with in-frame sequences only. Part of the clones is absent; in the studies checked, under half of the shortfall reflects unresolved V genes, and no reason is known for the rest. A total of 100,000 to 150,000 clones appear in this sample, around 82% of them only once. The ten largest clonotypes hold roughly a tenth of the sample. The sample was PBMCs. The receptors derive from a man aged 25-45 years in good health and CMV-seropositive.

The V and J genes are TRBV12-2 and TRBJ2-3; the D call in the table, TRBD2, was not verified against the DNA. TRBV12-2 is a pseudogene locus. This CDR3 region has 19 residues. The CDR3 reads CASRLFRKRRVRDSDTQYF. The CDR3 region has the DNA TGTGCAAGTCGCTTATTTAGGAAGAGACGGGTAAGGGACTCGGATACGCAGTATTTT.

This clone has only a few counts. The chain recombines TRBV11-3 with TRBJ2-3, with D maybe TRBD2 (6 bases). The germline CDR1 and CDR2 sequences are SGHNT and YENEEA. The CDR3 spans 13 residues. V lost 5 bases and J lost 4, with 10 bases in between. CDR3 sequence (DNA): TGTGCCAGCAGCCTAAGACTAGCAGATACGCAGTATTTT. Amino acids: CASSLRLADTQYF.

CDR3 residues: CASSQDEGVGANVLTF. As DNA, the CDR3 is TGCGCCAGCAGCCAAGATGAGGGGGTTGGGGCCAACGTCCTGACTTTC. The J gene is TRBJ2-6, the V gene TRBV4-1, with D possibly being TRBD1 (6 bases). Trimming removed 0 bases from V and 3 bases from J, with 9 bases in between. CDR3 size: 16 residues. Germline CDR1 MGHRA, CDR2 YSYEKL.

This rearrangement joins TRBV6-6 to TRBJ2-6; 8 bases fit TRBD1. Germline lookup yields CDR1 MNHNY and CDR2 SVGAGI (reference sequence). The junction had 2 bases not matched to a gene; V was cut back by 6 bases and J by 1 base. This CDR3 has 15 residues. The CDR3 reads CASRRTGSGANVLTF. The CDR3 DNA follows: TGTGCCAGCAGACGGACAGGGTCTGGGGCCAACGTCCTGACTTTC.

The V gene is TRBV18, the J gene TRBJ2-1, with 11 bases lining up with TRBD2. The length of the CDR3 is 15 residues. Germline lookup yields CDR1 KGHSH and CDR2 LQKENI. V shed 4 bases, J shed 9 bases, and the junction held 8 bases outside the gene matches. This CDR3 reads CASSLAGGPLGEQFF. In DNA form, the CDR3 reads TGTGCCAGCTCACTAGCGGGAGGGCCTTTGGGTGAGCAGTTCTTC.

The chain employs TRBV7-2 and TRBJ2-3; TRBD1 is a possible D gene (5 bases). Trimming stripped 2 bases from V and 2 bases from J, with 11 bases between. Germline-derived CDR1 and CDR2 are SGHTA and FQGNSA. This CDR3 has 15 residues. CDR3 in amino acids: CASSLSHRLTDTQYF. The DNA of the CDR3 is TGTGCCAGCAGCTTATCCCACAGGCTCACAGATACGCAGTATTTT.

The chain carries TRBV7-2 and TRBJ1-5, with D maybe TRBD1 (5 bases). Germline V gene data show CDR1 as SGHTA and CDR2 as FQGNSA. V lost 5 bases to trimming and J lost 3 bases, with 14 bases between them. The CDR3 consists of 15 residues. CDR3 DNA: TGTGCCAGCAGCGTTCAGGGTTGGGACAATCAGCCCCAGCATTTT. It encodes CASSVQGWDNQPQHF. The whole variable domain, remainder taken from reference TRBV7-2 and TRBJ1-5, is GAGVSQSPSNKVTEKGKDVELRCDPISGHTALYWYRQSLGQGLEFLIYFQGNSAPDKSGLPSDRFSAERTGGSVSTLTIQRTQQEDSAVYLCASSVQGWDNQPQHFGDGTRLSIL.

This clone was seen only a few times. The chain uses TRBV28 and TRBJ2-7, with D hard to call. Trimming shortened V by 3 bases and J by 4 bases, and 7 bases separated the two germline ends. The CDR3 runs 12 residues. CDR1 is MDHEN, CDR2 SYDVKM, per germline. The CDR3, as DNA: TGTGCCAGCAGTTTGTTTCTGTACGAGCAGTACTTC. Its translation is CASSLFLYEQYF. Full variable domain (remainder filled in from reference TRBV28 and TRBJ2-7): DVKVTQSSRYLVKRTGEKVFLECVQDMDHENMFWYRQDPGLGLRLIYFSYDVKMKEKGDIPEGYSVSREKKERFSLILESASTNQTSMYLCASSLFLYEQYFGPGTRLTVT.

The sample holds a few counts of this clone. This chain connects TRBV9 to TRBJ2-2; D remains unclear. The CDR3 is made up of 16 amino acids. V lost 1 base, J lost 4 bases, and 14 bases lay in between. Germline CDR1 reads SGDLS; CDR2 reads YYNGEE. CDR3 sequence reads: CASSVSRLEVTGELFF. The DNA of the CDR3 is TGTGCCAGCAGCGTATCTCGGCTAGAGGTCACCGGGGAGCTGTTTTTT.

A single count supports this clone. The CDR3 loop reads CASSIRQGTYNEQFF. DNA of the CDR3: TGTGCCAGCAGCATCAGACAGGGCACCTACAATGAGCAGTTCTTC. The gene calls are TRBV7-8 and TRBJ2-1, with 7 bases fitting TRBD1. Germline V CDR1 and CDR2: SGHVS, FQNEAQ. This CDR3 comprises 15 residues. With 5 bases clipped from V and 2 bases from J, the junction kept 6 bases outside the gene matches.

The J gene is TRBJ1-5, the V gene TRBV27, with 8 positions matching TRBD1. Looked up from germline, CDR1 is MNHEY and CDR2 is SMNVEV (reference sequence). The V and J ends lost 5 bases and 1 base, in that order; junction bases with no gene match: 10. The CDR3 contains 17 residues. CDR3 protein: CASSLRQGQLSNQPQHF. CDR3 nucleotides: TGTGCCAGCAGTCTACGACAGGGGCAATTGAGCAATCAGCCCCAGCATTTT.

The genes are TRBV4-1 and TRBJ2-7; possible D gene TRBD2, 5 bases. Germline V gives CDR1 MGHRA, CDR2 YSYEKL. With 4 bases removed from V and 3 bases from J, the gap between germline ends came to 13 bases. The CDR3 runs to 14 residues. This CDR3 is CASSPRALYYEQYF. CDR3 DNA sequence: TGCGCCAGCAGCCCGCGGGCTCTATACTACGAGCAGTACTTC.

V usage is TRBV6-4 and J usage is TRBJ2-1; 7 bases map to TRBD1. Germline-derived CDR1 and CDR2 are MRHNA and SNTAGT. With V trimmed by 0 bases and J by 7 bases, 6 bases remained unmatched. This CDR3 has 15 amino acids. CDR3 protein: CASSDSGGSVNEQFF. DNA of the CDR3: TGTGCCAGCAGTGACTCAGGGGGCTCCGTGAATGAGCAGTTCTTC.

The chain is built from TRBV5-6 and TRBJ1-5; D gene uncertain. CDR3 length: 12 amino acids. The V gene lost 0 bases and the J gene lost 9 bases, with 7 bases spanning the gap. CDR1 and CDR2 from the germline V gene are SGHDT and YYEEEE. CDR3 in amino acids: CASSLGAGPQHF. CDR3 DNA sequence: TGTGCCAGCAGCTTGGGGGCGGGGCCCCAGCATTTT.

The chain recombines TRBV28 with TRBJ2-1; 15 positions agree with TRBD2. The V gene end was trimmed by 6 bases and the J gene end by 13 bases; junction bases not matched to a gene: 7. This CDR3 is 14 amino acids long. CDR1 is MDHEN and CDR2 is SYDVKM in the germline V gene. The CDR3 nucleotides read TGTGCCAGCAGGCCGGGACTAGCGGGAGGTACACAGTTCTTC. Its protein is CASRPGLAGGTQFF.

The chain joins TRBV4-2 to TRBJ2-3; a weak D match, TRBD2 (5 bases). This CDR3 contains 15 residues. The germline V gene has CDR1 LGHNA and CDR2 YNFKEQ. The germline V and J ends were trimmed by 0 bases and 0 bases, with 7 bases remaining between them. This chain's CDR3 is CASSQERRSTDTQYF. The CDR3 DNA reads as TGTGCCAGCAGCCAAGAACGGAGGAGCACAGATACGCAGTATTTT.